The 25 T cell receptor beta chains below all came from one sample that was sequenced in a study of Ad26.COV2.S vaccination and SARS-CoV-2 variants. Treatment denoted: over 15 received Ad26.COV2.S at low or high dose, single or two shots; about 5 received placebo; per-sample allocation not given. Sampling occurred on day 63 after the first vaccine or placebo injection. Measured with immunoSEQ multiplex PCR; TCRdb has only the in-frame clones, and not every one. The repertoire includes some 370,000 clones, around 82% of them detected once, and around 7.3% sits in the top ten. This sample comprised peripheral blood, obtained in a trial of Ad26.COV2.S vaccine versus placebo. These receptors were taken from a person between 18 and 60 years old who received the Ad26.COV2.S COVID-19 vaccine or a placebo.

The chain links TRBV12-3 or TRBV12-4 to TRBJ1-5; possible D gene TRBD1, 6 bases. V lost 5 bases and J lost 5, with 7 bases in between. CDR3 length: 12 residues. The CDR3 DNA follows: TGTGCCAGCAGTCAGGGGTATCAGCCCCAGCATTTT. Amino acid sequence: CASSQGYQPQHF.

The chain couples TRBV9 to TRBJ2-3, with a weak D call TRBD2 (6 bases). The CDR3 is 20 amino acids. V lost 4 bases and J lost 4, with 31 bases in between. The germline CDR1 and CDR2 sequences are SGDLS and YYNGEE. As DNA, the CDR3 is TGTGCCAGCAGCTCCCCCGGTGCCGGGACTCCCATTGTTCCCTCAGATACGCAGTATTTT. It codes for CASSSPGAGTPIVPSDTQYF. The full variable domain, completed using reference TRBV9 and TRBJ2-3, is DSGVTQTPKHLITATGQRVTLRCSPRSGDLSVYWYQQSLDQGLQFLIQYYNGEERAKGNILERFSAQQFPDLHSELNLSSLELGDSALYFCASSSPGAGTPIVPSDTQYFGPGTRLTVL.

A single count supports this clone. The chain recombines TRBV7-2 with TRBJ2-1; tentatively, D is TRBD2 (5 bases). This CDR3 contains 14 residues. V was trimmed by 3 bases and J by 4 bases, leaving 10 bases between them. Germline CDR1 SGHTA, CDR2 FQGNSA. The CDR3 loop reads CASSFGSRYNEQFF. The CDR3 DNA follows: TGTGCCAGCAGCTTTGGGAGTAGGTACAATGAGCAGTTCTTC.

CDR3 in DNA: TGCAGCGTTCCCGGGACGGCCAACTATGGCTACACCTTC. Its translation is CSVPGTANYGYTF. The gene calls are TRBV29-1 and TRBJ1-2; D is perhaps TRBD1 (5 bases). Trimming stripped 5 bases from V and 2 bases from J, with 12 bases between. CDR3 length: 13 amino acids. Per germline, CDR1 SQVTM and CDR2 ANQGSEA. The variable domain in full, completed from reference TRBV29-1 and TRBJ1-2, reads SAVISQKPSRDICQRGTSLTIQCQVDSQVTMMFWYRQQPGQSLTLIATANQGSEATYESGFVIDKFPISRPNLTFSTLTVSNMSPEDSSIYLCSVPGTANYGYTFGSGTRLTVV.

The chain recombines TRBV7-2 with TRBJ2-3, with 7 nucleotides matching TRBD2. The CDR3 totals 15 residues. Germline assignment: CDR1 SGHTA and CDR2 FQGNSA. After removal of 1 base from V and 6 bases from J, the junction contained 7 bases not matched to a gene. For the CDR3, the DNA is TGTGCCAGCAGCTTAGGTCCCCTAGCGGCGGATACGCAGTATTTT. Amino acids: CASSLGPLAADTQYF.

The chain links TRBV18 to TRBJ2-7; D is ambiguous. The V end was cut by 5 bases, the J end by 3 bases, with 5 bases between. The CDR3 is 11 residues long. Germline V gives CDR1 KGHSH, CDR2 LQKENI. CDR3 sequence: CASSSNYEQYF. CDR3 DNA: TGTGCCAGCTCATCCAACTACGAGCAGTACTTC.

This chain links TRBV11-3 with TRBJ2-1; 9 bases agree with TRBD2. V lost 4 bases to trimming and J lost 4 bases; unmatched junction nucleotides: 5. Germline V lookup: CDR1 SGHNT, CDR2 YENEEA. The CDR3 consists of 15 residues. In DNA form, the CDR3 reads TGTGCCAGCAGCTCCGGGACTAGCCGTTACAATGAGCAGTTCTTC. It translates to CASSSGTSRYNEQFF.

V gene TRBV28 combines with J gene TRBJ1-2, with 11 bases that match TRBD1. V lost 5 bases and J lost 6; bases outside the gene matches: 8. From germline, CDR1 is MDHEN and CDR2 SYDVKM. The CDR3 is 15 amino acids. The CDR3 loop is CASSPTDRGRHGYTF. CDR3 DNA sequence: TGTGCCAGCAGTCCCACGGACAGGGGGCGACATGGCTACACCTTC.

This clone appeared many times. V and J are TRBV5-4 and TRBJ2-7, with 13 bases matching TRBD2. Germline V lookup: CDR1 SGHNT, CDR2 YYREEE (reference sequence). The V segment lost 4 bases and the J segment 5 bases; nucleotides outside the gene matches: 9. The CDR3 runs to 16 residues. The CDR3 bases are TGTGCCAGCAGCAAAGGACTAGCGGGAGTTAGCCACGAGCAGTACTTC. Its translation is CASSKGLAGVSHEQYF.

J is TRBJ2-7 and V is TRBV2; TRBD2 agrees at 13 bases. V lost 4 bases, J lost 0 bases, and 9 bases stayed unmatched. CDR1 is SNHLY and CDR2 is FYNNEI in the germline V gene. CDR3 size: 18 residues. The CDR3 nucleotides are TGTGCCAGCAGTGCCCTCTGGACTAGCGGGGGCCACTCCTACGAGCAGTACTTC. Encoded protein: CASSALWTSGGHSYEQYF.

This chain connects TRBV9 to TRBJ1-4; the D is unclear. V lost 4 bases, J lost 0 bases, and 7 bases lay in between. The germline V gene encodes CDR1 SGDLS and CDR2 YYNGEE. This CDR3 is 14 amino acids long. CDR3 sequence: CASSLQSTNEKLFF. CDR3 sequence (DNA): TGTGCCAGCAGCTTACAATCAACTAATGAAAAACTGTTTTTT.

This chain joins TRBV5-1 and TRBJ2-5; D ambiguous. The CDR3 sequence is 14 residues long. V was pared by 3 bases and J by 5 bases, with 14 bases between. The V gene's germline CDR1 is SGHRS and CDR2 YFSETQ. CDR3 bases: TGCGCCAGCAGCTCGGCACTCGGCCGGGAGACCCAGTACTTC. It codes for CASSSALGRETQYF.

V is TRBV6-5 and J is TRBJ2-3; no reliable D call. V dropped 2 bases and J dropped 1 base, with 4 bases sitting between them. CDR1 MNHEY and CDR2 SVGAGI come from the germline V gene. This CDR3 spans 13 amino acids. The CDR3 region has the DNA TGTGCCAGCAGTTACCTCCGCACAGATACGCAGTATTTT. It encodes CASSYLRTDTQYF.

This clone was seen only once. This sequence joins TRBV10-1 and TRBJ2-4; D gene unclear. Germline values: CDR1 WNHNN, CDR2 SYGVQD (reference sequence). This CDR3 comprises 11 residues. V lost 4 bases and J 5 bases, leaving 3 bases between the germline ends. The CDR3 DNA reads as TGCGCCAGCAGTGGCGAAAACATTCAGTACTTC. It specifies CASSGENIQYF.

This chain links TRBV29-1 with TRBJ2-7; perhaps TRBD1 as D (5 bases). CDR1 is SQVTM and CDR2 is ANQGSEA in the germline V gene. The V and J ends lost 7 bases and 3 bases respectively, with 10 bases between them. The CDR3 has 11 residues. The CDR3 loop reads CSAMTVYEQYF. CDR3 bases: TGCAGCGCAATGACAGTCTACGAGCAGTACTTC.

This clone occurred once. CDR3 sequence: CATGDRGPGETQYF. The CDR3 DNA is TGTGCCACGGGGGACAGGGGGCCAGGAGAGACCCAGTACTTC. The chain is built from TRBV24-1 and TRBJ2-5; 12 nucleotides agree with TRBD1. The germline gives CDR1 KGHDR, CDR2 SFDVKD. The CDR3 has 14 residues. J lost 4 bases, V lost 10 bases, and 6 bases had no gene match.

The CDR3 coding sequence is TGTGCCAGCAGTTACTTTGGCGGGGGTGAGTCAGATACGCAGTATTTT. Amino acids: CASSYFGGGESDTQYF. The chain carries TRBV6-2 or TRBV6-3 and TRBJ2-3, with TRBD2 identical over 7 bases. The CDR3 consists of 16 residues. Germline V gene lookup returns CDR1 MNHEY and CDR2 SVGEGT. J gave up 4 bases and V 1 base, and 8 bases lay outside the gene matches.

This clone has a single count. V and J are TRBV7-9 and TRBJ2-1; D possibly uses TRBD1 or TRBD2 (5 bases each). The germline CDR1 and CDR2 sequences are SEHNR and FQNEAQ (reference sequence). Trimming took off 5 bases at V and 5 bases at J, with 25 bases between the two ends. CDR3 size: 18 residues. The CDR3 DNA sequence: TGTGCCAGCAGCCGACTCCGGCGGAGAGGGGTTCCAAACAATGAGCAGTTCTTC. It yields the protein CASSRLRRRGVPNNEQFF.

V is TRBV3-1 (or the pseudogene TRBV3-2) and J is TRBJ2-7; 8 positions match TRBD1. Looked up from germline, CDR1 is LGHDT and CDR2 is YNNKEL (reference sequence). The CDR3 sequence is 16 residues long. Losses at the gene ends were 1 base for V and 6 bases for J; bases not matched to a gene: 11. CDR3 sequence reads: CASSQGAGGAGVEQYF. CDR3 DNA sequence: TGTGCCAGCAGCCAAGGGGCAGGGGGCGCAGGGGTCGAGCAGTACTTC.

CDR3: CASSLGRGRGYTF. The CDR3 DNA sequence: TGTGCCAGCAGCTTAGGCAGGGGTCGTGGCTACACCTTC. The chain recombines TRBV7-2 with TRBJ1-2; the D gene is possibly TRBD1 (6 bases). The germline CDR1 and CDR2 sequences are SGHTA and FQGNSA. The CDR3 runs 13 residues. V was cut by 1 base and J by 7 bases, with 10 bases left in between. Complete variable domain (other parts from reference TRBV7-2 and TRBJ1-2): GAGVSQSPSNKVTEKGKDVELRCDPISGHTALYWYRQSLGQGLEFLIYFQGNSAPDKSGLPSDRFSAERTGGSVSTLTIQRTQQEDSAVYLCASSLGRGRGYTFGSGTRLTVV.

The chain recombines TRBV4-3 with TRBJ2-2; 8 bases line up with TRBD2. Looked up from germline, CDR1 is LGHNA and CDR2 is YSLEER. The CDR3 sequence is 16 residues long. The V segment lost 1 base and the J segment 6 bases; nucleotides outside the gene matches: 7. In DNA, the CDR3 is TGCGCCAGCAGCCAAGCGGGGGGGCCGATGTCCGGGGAGCTGTTTTTT. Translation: CASSQAGGPMSGELFF.

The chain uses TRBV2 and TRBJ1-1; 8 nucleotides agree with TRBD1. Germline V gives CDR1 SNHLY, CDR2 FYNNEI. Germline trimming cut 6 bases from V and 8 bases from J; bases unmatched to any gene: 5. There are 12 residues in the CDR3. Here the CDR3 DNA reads TGTGCCAGCAGGTGGACAGGGAGGGAAGCTTTCTTT. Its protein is CASRWTGREAFF.

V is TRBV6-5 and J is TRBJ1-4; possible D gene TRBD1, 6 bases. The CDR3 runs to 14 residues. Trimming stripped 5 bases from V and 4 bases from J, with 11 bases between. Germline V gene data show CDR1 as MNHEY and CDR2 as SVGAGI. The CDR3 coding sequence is TGTGCCAGCAGTACCAGGGGACTTAATGAAAAACTGTTTTTT. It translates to CASSTRGLNEKLFF.

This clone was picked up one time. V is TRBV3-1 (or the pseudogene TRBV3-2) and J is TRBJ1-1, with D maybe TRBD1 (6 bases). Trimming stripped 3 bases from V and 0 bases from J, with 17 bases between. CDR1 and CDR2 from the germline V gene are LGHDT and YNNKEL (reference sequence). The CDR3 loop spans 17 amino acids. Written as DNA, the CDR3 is TGTGCCAGCAGCCACCAGGGCTTGACAGGACTGAACACTGAAGCTTTCTTT. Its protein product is CASSHQGLTGLNTEAFF.

The chain's CDR3 is CASSHGLAGGLAKNIQYF. CDR3 DNA: TGTGCCAGCAGCCACGGACTAGCGGGGGGGCTAGCCAAAAACATTCAGTACTTC. This chain joins TRBV4-2 and TRBJ2-4; 15 nucleotides line up with TRBD2. There are 18 residues in the CDR3. The trim removed 3 bases at V and 0 bases at J, leaving 3 bases unmatched. In germline, CDR1 is LGHNA, CDR2 YNFKEQ.